What follows are 4 T cell receptor beta chains derived from one specimen sequenced in a study of CD8 T cells in Susac syndrome. cDNA came from approximately 0.5 to 1 ug RNA primed by random hexamers. TCRdb re-analysed the immunoSEQ multiplex PCR reads in MiXCR, keeping a single row per CDR3 protein. The table lists fewer than 150,000 distinct CDR3 sequences, roughly 94% of them singletons, with roughly 0.29% in the top ten. The material sequenced was CD8+ T cells from PBMCs. These receptors all come from a human donor in good health.

CDR3: CASSFASGLQETQYF. CDR3 nucleotide sequence: TGTGCCAGCAGTTTCGCTAGCGGGTTACAAGAGACCCAGTACTTC. This rearrangement joins TRBV27 to TRBJ2-5, with 8 bases fitting TRBD2. Germline CDR1 and CDR2: MNHEY and SMNVEV (reference sequence). The CDR3 loop spans 15 amino acids. J was trimmed by 2 bases and V by 3 bases; bases with no gene match: 5.

V usage is TRBV4-3 and J usage is TRBJ2-1; 7 bases line up with TRBD1. The CDR3 loop spans 17 amino acids. J was trimmed by 5 bases and V by 0 bases; bases with no gene match: 10. Germline V CDR1 and CDR2: LGHNA, YSLEER. The CDR3 DNA follows: TGCGCCAGCAGCCAAGATGAGGACAGGATAAGAGACAATGAGCAGTTCTTC. Translated: CASSQDEDRIRDNEQFF.

The genes are TRBV6-5 and TRBJ2-5, with D possibly matching TRBD2 (6 bases). CDR3 length: 15 amino acids. V lost 6 bases and J 5 bases, leaving 19 bases between the germline ends. Germline V lookup: CDR1 MNHEY, CDR2 SVGAGI. CDR3: CASRTLGGNLETQYF. CDR3 in DNA: TGTGCCAGCAGAACCCTCGGAGGGAATCTGGAGACCCAGTACTTC.

V and J are TRBV29-1 and TRBJ2-7; 9 positions match TRBD2. The CDR3 runs 14 residues. Trimming took 2 bases from V and 3 from J; bases not matched to a gene: 5. The germline gives CDR1 SQVTM, CDR2 ANQGSEA. Here the CDR3 reads CSVELAGKYYEQYF. Here the CDR3 DNA reads TGCAGCGTTGAACTAGCGGGAAAGTACTACGAGCAGTACTTC.